Listed below are T cell receptor beta chains from one sample, sequenced in a study of T-cell memory formation after mild COVID-19. TCRdb processed the 5' RACE reads anew with MiXCR; each CDR3 protein has one entry. This sample has under 700,000 distinct CDR3 sequences, with approximately 20% found just once. Material for sequencing was PBMCs or a T cell subset sorted from them (not recorded which). These receptor sequences come from an adult woman who had mild COVID-19 (a few samples of this study predate the infection). Cell type and time point are not known. The CDR3 runs from the conserved cysteine through the conserved F or W. The order of the fields is CDR3 length, D gene, clone size, J gene, V gene, CDR3 protein, CDR3 DNA. A D gene is named only where the DNA matches it firmly. The listing skips clone size in some rows; elsewhere it reads once, few, many or a size class.

15	TRBD2	-	TRBJ2-7	TRBV7-6	CASSPGGGSVYEQYF	TGTGCCAGCAGCCCCGGAGGCGGGAGCGTCTACGAGCAGTACTTC
15	-	few	TRBJ2-1	TRBV2	CASIGERSSYNEQFF	TGTGCCAGCATAGGCGAGAGATCTTCCTACAATGAGCAGTTCTTC
12	-	-	TRBJ1-5	TRBV29-1	CSARDANQPQHF	TGCAGCGCGAGGGACGCCAATCAGCCCCAGCATTTT
19	TRBD2	few	TRBJ2-1	TRBV12-3/TRBV12-4	CASSPGTSGFTSSYNEQFF	TGTGCCAGCAGTCCCGGGACTAGCGGGTTTACGAGCTCCTACAATGAGCAGTTCTTC
16	TRBD1	-	TRBJ2-1	TRBV6-5	CASSSKGQGARNEQFF	TGTGCCAGCAGTTCCAAGGGACAGGGGGCGCGGAATGAGCAGTTCTTC
14	TRBD1	-	TRBJ2-7	TRBV12-3/TRBV12-4	CASSQTGGMSEQYF	TGTGCCAGCAGCCAAACAGGGGGCATGAGCGAGCAGTACTTC
15	TRBD1	-	TRBJ2-7	TRBV11-2	CASSHPGTGIYEQYF	TGTGCCAGCAGCCACCCCGGGACAGGGATCTACGAGCAGTACTTC
13	-	few	TRBJ2-5	TRBV4-3	CASSQGRGGTQYF	TGCGCCAGCAGCCAAGGCCGTGGGGGGACCCAGTACTTC
14	-	few	TRBJ1-2	TRBV6-5	CASRVRGGASGYTF	TGTGCCAGCAGAGTCCGTGGGGGCGCGTCTGGCTACACCTTC
11	TRBD1	many	TRBJ1-1	TRBV7-8	CASSLGQEAFF	TGTGCCAGCAGCTTGGGACAGGAAGCTTTCTTT
15	TRBD1	many	TRBJ1-5	TRBV15	CATSRGAQGGQPQHF	TGTGCCACCAGCAGAGGTGCGCAGGGGGGTCAGCCCCAGCATTTT
17	-	-	TRBJ2-3	TRBV7-8	CASSLPRAGTSTDTQYF	TGTGCCAGCAGCTTACCCCGAGCGGGTACTTCCACAGATACGCAGTATTTT
18	TRBD2	few	TRBJ2-1	TRBV12-3/TRBV12-4	CASSPRGTSGSGHNEQFF	TGTGCCAGCAGCCCTCGAGGGACTAGCGGGAGTGGGCACAATGAGCAGTTCTTC
13	-	-	TRBJ2-7	TRBV6-6	CASSYPGVEEQYF	TGTGCCAGCAGTTACCCAGGGGTAGAAGAGCAGTACTTC
14	-	-	TRBJ2-1	TRBV12-3/TRBV12-4	CASSLLLPYNEQFF	TGTGCCAGCAGTTTGCTCTTGCCCTACAATGAGCAGTTCTTC
16	TRBD2	-	TRBJ2-5	TRBV29-1	CSALGTSGRYQETQYF	TGCAGCGCTCTCGGGACTAGCGGGAGATACCAAGAGACCCAGTACTTC
11	-	few	TRBJ1-1	TRBV5-6	CASSVGPETFF	TGTGCCAGCAGCGTCGGACCGGAGACTTTCTTT
14	-	-	TRBJ1-2	TRBV7-9	CASSISGGDYGYTF	TGTGCCAGCAGCATAAGCGGGGGTGACTATGGCTACACCTTC
16	-	-	TRBJ2-5	TRBV24-1	CATSDPLGGLEETQYF	TGTGCCACCAGTGACCCATTAGGAGGTCTGGAGGAGACCCAGTACTTC
14	-	few	TRBJ1-2	TRBV20-1	CSARDRGRLYGYTF	TGCAGTGCTAGAGATAGAGGCAGACTCTATGGCTACACCTTC